These 26 T cell receptor beta chains were sequenced from one sample in a study of blood T cell repertoires in COVID-19. Profiling relied on immunoSEQ multiplex PCR, and the TCRdb table lists in-frame clones only, not all of them. The table has around 370,000 clones, roughly 90% seen once. Sequencing was performed on peripheral blood. The receptors originated from a woman in her 70s with COVID-19, enrolled during active disease.

This chain links TRBV2 with TRBJ2-3; a weak D match, TRBD1 (6 bases). The CDR3 has 16 amino acids. V lost 6 bases to trimming and J lost 0 bases, with 16 bases between them. Per germline, CDR1 SNHLY and CDR2 FYNNEI. In DNA, the CDR3 is TGTGCCAGCAGCTCCCAGGGGATGTCTAGCACAGATACGCAGTATTTT. Translated: CASSSQGMSSTDTQYF.

This rearrangement joins TRBV24-1 to TRBJ2-7; 9 bases are a match to TRBD1. V was pared by 5 bases and J by 6 bases, with 4 bases of the junction left unmatched. CDR1 is KGHDR and CDR2 is SFDVKD in the germline V gene. The CDR3 length is 13 residues. CDR3 amino acids: CATSGGTGSEQYF. The CDR3 DNA reads as TGTGCCACCAGTGGTGGGACAGGGTCCGAGCAGTACTTC.

The rearrangement uses TRBV19 and TRBJ2-7; D might be TRBD2 (6 bases). Germline CDR1 LNHDA, CDR2 SQIVND (reference sequence). The CDR3 is made up of 14 amino acids. Trimming took 3 bases from V and 4 from J, leaving 13 bases between them. The CDR3: CASSMDSGAYEQYF. Written as DNA, the CDR3 is TGTGCCAGTAGTATGGATAGCGGAGCTTACGAGCAGTACTTC.

This clone was counted a few times. J is TRBJ1-6 and V is TRBV7-9; D ambiguous. CDR3 size: 12 residues. Trimming took off 5 bases at V and 10 bases at J, with 9 bases between the two ends. CDR1 and CDR2 (germline): SEHNR, FQNEAQ (reference sequence). Here the CDR3 reads CASSPGGSPLHF. CDR3 coding DNA: TGTGCCAGCAGCCCCGGAGGATCACCCCTCCACTTT.

V is TRBV4-1 and J is TRBJ1-3, with 7 bases that match TRBD1. The CDR3 consists of 16 residues. Looked up from germline, CDR1 is MGHRA and CDR2 is YSYEKL. Losses at the gene ends were 1 base for V and 2 bases for J; bases not matched to a gene: 5. The CDR3 loop is CASSQALDRAGNTIYF. The CDR3 nucleotides are TGCGCCAGCAGCCAAGCCCTAGACAGGGCTGGAAACACCATATATTTT.

This clone was observed a handful of times. V and J are TRBV12-3 or TRBV12-4 and TRBJ1-4, with 8 positions matching TRBD1. The CDR3 is made up of 13 amino acids. V shed 6 bases and J 7 bases; nucleotides not matched to a gene: 4. The CDR3 coding sequence is TGTGCCAGCAGCTCCACAGGGGGTGAAAAACTGTTTTTT. Protein product: CASSSTGGEKLFF.

The chain has TRBV3-1 (or the pseudogene TRBV3-2) and TRBJ2-3; D gene unclear. The CDR3 is 14 amino acids. With 5 bases removed from V and 2 bases from J, the gap between germline ends came to 11 bases. Germline V gives CDR1 LGHDT, CDR2 YNNKEL (reference sequence). Written as DNA, the CDR3 is TGTGCCAGCAGCACGACTGGCCCCACAGATACGCAGTATTTT. It encodes CASSTTGPTDTQYF.

The chain is built from TRBV19 and TRBJ1-5; D is perhaps TRBD1 (6 bases). CDR3 length equals 18 residues. Germline V gene sequence: CDR1 LNHDA, CDR2 SQIVND (reference sequence). V was pared by 0 bases and J by 2 bases, with 17 bases between. CDR3 in DNA: TGTGCCAGTAGTATAGACCCCAGGGGCACTGTGGGCAATCAGCCCCAGCATTTT. Translating it yields CASSIDPRGTVGNQPQHF.

The chain carries TRBV30 and TRBJ1-3, with a possible D match to TRBD1 (6 bases). The CDR3 is 13 amino acids. Deletions cut 7 bases from V and 2 bases from J, with 12 bases between. Germline loops: CDR1 GTSNPN, CDR2 SVGIG (reference sequence). This CDR3 is CAYYSGAGNTIYF. The CDR3, as DNA: TGTGCCTATTACTCAGGGGCTGGAAACACCATATATTTT.

Only one count was recorded for this clone. The chain combines TRBV15 with TRBJ1-2; 7 positions agree with TRBD1. CDR1 is LNHNV and CDR2 is YYDKDF in the germline V gene (reference sequence). V was pared by 0 bases and J by 13 bases, with 8 bases of the junction left unmatched. The CDR3 totals 13 residues. Here the CDR3 reads CATSRDWTGGRTF. Here the CDR3 DNA reads TGTGCCACCAGCAGAGACTGGACAGGCGGCCGCACCTTC.

The table lists this clone with a few counts. The J gene is TRBJ1-2, the V gene TRBV7-9; the D gene is possibly TRBD1 (5 bases). Per germline, CDR1 SEHNR and CDR2 FQNEAQ (reference sequence). This CDR3 contains 15 residues. Trimming cost V 4 bases and J 0 bases, with 12 bases left between them. The CDR3 sequence is CASSSPPDTNYGYTF. In DNA form, the CDR3 reads TGTGCCAGCAGCTCCCCGCCGGACACTAACTATGGCTACACCTTC.

This clone was seen only a few times. The chain couples TRBV6-6 to TRBJ1-1, with 8 bases identical to TRBD1. This CDR3 is 12 amino acids long. Trimming cost V 5 bases and J 8 bases; bases outside gene matches: 4. Germline V gene sequence: CDR1 MNHNY, CDR2 SVGAGI (reference sequence). The CDR3 DNA sequence: TGTGCCAGCAGTCCCCGGGACAGGGAAGCTTTCTTT. Amino acids: CASSPRDREAFF.

The chain carries TRBV4-3 and TRBJ1-1; D possibly corresponds to TRBD1 (6 bases). V gave up 0 bases and J gave up 4 bases, with 18 bases separating them. Germline-derived CDR1 and CDR2 are LGHNA and YSLEER. The CDR3 sequence is 17 residues long. The CDR3 here is CASSQEGGGAGFTEAFF. As DNA, the CDR3 is TGCGCCAGCAGCCAAGAAGGGGGTGGGGCAGGGTTCACTGAAGCTTTCTTT.

The CDR3 sequence: CASSLQVDSPLHF. Here the CDR3 DNA reads TGTGCCAGCAGCCTACAGGTGGATTCACCCCTCCACTTT. This sequence joins TRBV3-1 (or the pseudogene TRBV3-2) and TRBJ1-6; D perhaps matches TRBD1 (5 bases). The V gene lost 4 bases and the J gene lost 8 bases, with 9 bases spanning the gap. Germline V gene lookup returns CDR1 LGHDT and CDR2 YNNKEL (reference sequence). The CDR3 runs to 13 residues.

V and J are TRBV6-5 and TRBJ2-2; 9 nucleotides match TRBD2. This CDR3 region has 14 residues. CDR1 and CDR2 from the germline V gene are MNHEY and SVGAGI. The CDR3 DNA sequence: TGTGCTACTGGGCGGGGGGGGTCCGCCGGGGAGCTGTTTTTT. Translation: CATGRGGSAGELFF.

The chain uses TRBV7-2 and TRBJ1-5; 7 bases line up with TRBD1. The CDR3 is made up of 16 amino acids. Germline values: CDR1 SGHTA, CDR2 FQGNSA. The junction had 11 bases not matched to a gene; V was cut back by 5 bases and J by 4 bases. CDR3 nucleotide sequence: TGTGCCAGCAGCCCAATGACAGGGCTCTTAAATCAGCCCCAGCATTTT. Translating it yields CASSPMTGLLNQPQHF.

The chain joins TRBV19 to TRBJ1-1; D is ambiguous. V was clipped by 0 bases and J by 1 base, with 12 bases between them. In germline, CDR1 is LNHDA, CDR2 SQIVND (reference sequence). The CDR3 is 16 residues long. This chain's CDR3 is CASSIDREGENTEAFF. Written as DNA, the CDR3 is TGTGCCAGTAGTATAGATCGGGAGGGAGAGAACACTGAAGCTTTCTTT.

The chain couples TRBV6-1 to TRBJ1-2; TRBD1 agrees at 7 bases. Germline V gives CDR1 MNHNS, CDR2 SASEGT. This CDR3 is built from 15 residues. V was pared by 3 bases and J by 4 bases, with 8 bases of the junction left unmatched. The CDR3 region is CASSDVRGRGYGYTF. The CDR3 coding sequence is TGTGCCAGCAGTGATGTGAGGGGGCGAGGCTATGGCTACACCTTC.

J is TRBJ1-4 and V is TRBV7-9, with a possible D match to TRBD1 (5 bases). Germline values: CDR1 SEHNR, CDR2 FQNEAQ (reference sequence). CDR3 length equals 14 residues. V dropped 1 base and J dropped 8 bases, with 11 bases sitting between them. The CDR3 DNA reads as TGTGCCAGCAGCTTAGGAAGCGGGGGAGAAAAACTGTTTTTT. Its translation is CASSLGSGGEKLFF.

The chain employs TRBV2 and TRBJ2-5, with D possibly TRBD2 on 7 matching bases. Germline CDR1 reads SNHLY; CDR2 reads FYNNEI. The CDR3 contains 15 residues. Trimming cost V 6 bases and J 0 bases, with 14 bases left between them. The CDR3 region is CASSGGGAYQETQYF. The CDR3 DNA sequence: TGTGCCAGCAGCGGAGGGGGGGCATACCAAGAGACCCAGTACTTC.

The V call is TRBV11-2, the J call TRBJ2-3, with a tentative D call TRBD1 (5 bases). Germline assignment: CDR1 SGHAT and CDR2 FQNNGV. CDR3 length: 12 amino acids. The V end was cut by 6 bases, the J end by 4 bases, with 8 bases between. The CDR3 DNA reads TGTGCCAGCAGAAGACAGCCAGATACGCAGTATTTT. Encoded protein: CASRRQPDTQYF.

The gene calls are TRBV27 and TRBJ2-5, with 11 bases aligning to TRBD2. V was pared by 3 bases and J by 2 bases, with 2 bases of the junction left unmatched. The CDR3 has 15 residues. CDR1 and CDR2 (germline): MNHEY, SMNVEV (reference sequence). The CDR3: CASSFLAGGQETQYF. DNA of the CDR3: TGTGCCAGCAGTTTTTTAGCGGGGGGGCAAGAGACCCAGTACTTC.

The rearrangement uses TRBV3-1 (or the pseudogene TRBV3-2) and TRBJ1-4; possibly TRBD1 for D (6 bases). Germline V gene sequence: CDR1 LGHDT, CDR2 YNNKEL (reference sequence). This CDR3 is 15 amino acids long. The V gene lost 5 bases and the J gene lost 7 bases, with 17 bases spanning the gap. The CDR3 nucleotides are TGTGCCAGCAGCACTCGGGGGGGCTACGGTGAAAAACTGTTTTTT. Protein sequence: CASSTRGGYGEKLFF.

This clone came up a few times. The V gene is TRBV10-3, the J gene TRBJ1-5; D call uncertain. The CDR3 runs 15 residues. Germline V gives CDR1 ENHRY, CDR2 SYGVKD. V dropped 4 bases and J dropped 5 bases, with 15 bases sitting between them. CDR3 loop: CAISAGRQTDQPQHF. The CDR3 nucleotides are TGTGCCATCAGTGCAGGCAGACAAACGGATCAGCCCCAGCATTTT.

The rearrangement links TRBV18 to TRBJ2-3, with 10 bases identical to TRBD2. The CDR3 sequence is 18 residues long. From germline, CDR1 is KGHSH and CDR2 LQKENI. Trimming cost V 2 bases and J 5 bases; bases outside gene matches: 13. The CDR3 nucleotides read TGTGCCAGCTCACCAAGGCCTAGCGGGGGACGGGAGGAAGATACGCAGTATTTT. This sequence encodes CASSPRPSGGREEDTQYF.

The chain links TRBV7-9 to TRBJ1-1; D unresolved. The CDR3 covers 16 residues. V shed 7 bases and J shed 1 base, with 19 bases lying between them. CDR1 SEHNR and CDR2 FQNEAQ come from the germline V gene (reference sequence). The CDR3 here is CASISREPPGNTEAFF. In nucleotides, the CDR3 is TGTGCCAGCATCTCTCGGGAGCCTCCCGGGAACACTGAAGCTTTCTTT.